These 11 T cell receptor beta chains were sequenced from one sample in a study of cytomegalovirus exposure and HLA in healthy donors. The PCR made use of 60 Vbeta and 13 Jbeta primers. Produced via immunoSEQ multiplex PCR; TCRdb's table is partial and in-frame only. The table lists fewer than 200,000 clones, roughly 80% of them singletons. The sequenced sample consisted of PBMCs. These receptors were obtained from a woman younger than 30 in good health and CMV-seronegative.

This clone was observed a handful of times. This chain joins TRBV30 and TRBJ2-3; 10 bases match TRBD1. Germline CDR1 GTSNPN, CDR2 SVGIG (reference sequence). V trimming: 3 bases; J trimming: 3 bases; junction bases outside the gene matches: 6. The CDR3 totals 15 residues. The CDR3 DNA follows: TGTGCCTGGAGCCCTCGGGACAGGGGAACAGATACGCAGTATTTT. It yields the protein CAWSPRDRGTDTQYF.

This clone was counted only a few times. V is TRBV5-4 and J is TRBJ2-7; TRBD2 agrees at 12 bases. This CDR3 spans 20 amino acids. Germline CDR1 is SGHNT and CDR2 is YYREEE (reference sequence). After removal of 4 bases from V and 2 bases from J, the junction contained 19 bases not matched to a gene. DNA for the CDR3: TGTGCCAGCAGCCCTGGTGCCAGGGTAGGGACTAGCGGGTACACCTACGAGCAGTACTTC. Protein sequence: CASSPGARVGTSGYTYEQYF.

The chain combines TRBV21-1 with TRBJ2-3; the DNA was not compared with TRBD2, the D call given in the table. TRBV21-1 is tagged as a pseudogene. The CDR3 runs to 17 residues. CDR3 nucleotides: TGTGCCAGCAATTCAAAGGGGACTAGCGGGAGCCCAGATACGCAGTATTTT. Residues: CASNSKGTSGSPDTQYF.

The V gene is TRBV12-5, the J gene TRBJ1-2; 8 nucleotides match TRBD1. Trimming at V came to 3 bases and at J to 8 bases, leaving 5 bases not matched to a gene. Germline lookup yields CDR1 LGHNT and CDR2 FRNRAP. The CDR3 totals 13 residues. This CDR3 is CASGFQGAHGYTF. The CDR3, as DNA: TGTGCTAGTGGTTTTCAGGGGGCGCACGGCTACACCTTC.

The chain has TRBV7-2 and TRBJ1-1; unclear D gene. There are 13 residues in the CDR3. Trimming removed 6 bases from V and 4 bases from J, with 12 bases in between. CDR1 is SGHTA and CDR2 is FQGNSA in the germline V gene. In nucleotides, the CDR3 is TGTGCCAGCAGTCAAACCCGGGGCACTGAAGCTTTCTTT. As protein: CASSQTRGTEAFF.

The chain is built from TRBV18 and TRBJ2-5; D perhaps matches TRBD2 (6 bases). The ends were cut back, 2 bases at V and 7 bases at J, with 14 bases in the middle. Germline lookup yields CDR1 KGHSH and CDR2 LQKENI. The CDR3 has 14 amino acids. The CDR3 nucleotides are TGTGCCAGCTCACCAACCGGGAGAGGAGGGACCCAGTACTTC. Its protein is CASSPTGRGGTQYF.

V and J are TRBV7-9 and TRBJ2-1; no firm D call. CDR1 is SEHNR, CDR2 FQNEAQ, per germline (reference sequence). V shed 5 bases and J shed 7 bases, with 12 bases lying between them. This CDR3 spans 13 amino acids. DNA of the CDR3: TGTGCCAGCAGCGCTGTAACTGGTAATGAGCAGTTCTTC. Amino acid sequence: CASSAVTGNEQFF.

This sequence joins TRBV5-6 and TRBJ2-2; 7 positions match TRBD1. Germline V lookup: CDR1 SGHDT, CDR2 YYEEEE. The J segment lost 1 base and the V segment lost 4 bases, leaving 7 bases of the junction unmatched. The CDR3 runs to 16 residues. The CDR3 reads CASSPTGEGNTGELFF. The CDR3 nucleotides read TGTGCCAGCAGCCCAACAGGGGAAGGGAACACCGGGGAGCTGTTTTTT. Variable domain in full (rest from reference TRBV5-6 and TRBJ2-2): DAGVTQSPTHLIKTRGQQVTLRCSPKSGHDTVSWYQQALGQGPQFIFQYYEEEERQRGNFPDRFSGHQFPNYSSELNVNALLLGDSALYLCASSPTGEGNTGELFFGEGSRLTVL.

As concerns this clone: This same CDR3 is encoded by further DNA sequences in the sample. The DNA of the CDR3 is TGTGCCAGCTCACCCGGGACTAGCGGAACCTACGAGCAGTACTTC. As protein: CASSPGTSGTYEQYF. V and J are TRBV18 and TRBJ2-7; TRBD2 aligns across 11 bases. Losses at the gene ends were 3 bases for V and 2 bases for J; bases not matched to a gene: 3. Germline assignment: CDR1 KGHSH and CDR2 LQKENI. This CDR3 comprises 15 residues.

The gene calls are TRBV10-1 and TRBJ2-1; 10 bases agree with TRBD2. The CDR3 consists of 18 residues. Germline trimming cut 3 bases from V and 0 bases from J; bases unmatched to any gene: 8. Germline CDR1 and CDR2: WNHNN and SYGVQD (reference sequence). CDR3: CASSDTTSGMFSYNEQFF. DNA for the CDR3: TGCGCCAGCAGTGATACTACTAGCGGGATGTTCTCCTACAATGAGCAGTTCTTC.

This clone was detected a few times. V gene TRBV23-1 combines with J gene TRBJ2-2; D not certain. TRBV23-1 is sorted into the ORF group, with uncertain function. CDR3 length equals 14 residues. V gave up 0 bases and J gave up 0 bases, with 2 bases separating them. For the CDR3, the DNA is TGCGCCAGCAGTCAATCCACGAACACCGGGGAGCTGTTTTTT. This encodes CASSQSTNTGELFF.